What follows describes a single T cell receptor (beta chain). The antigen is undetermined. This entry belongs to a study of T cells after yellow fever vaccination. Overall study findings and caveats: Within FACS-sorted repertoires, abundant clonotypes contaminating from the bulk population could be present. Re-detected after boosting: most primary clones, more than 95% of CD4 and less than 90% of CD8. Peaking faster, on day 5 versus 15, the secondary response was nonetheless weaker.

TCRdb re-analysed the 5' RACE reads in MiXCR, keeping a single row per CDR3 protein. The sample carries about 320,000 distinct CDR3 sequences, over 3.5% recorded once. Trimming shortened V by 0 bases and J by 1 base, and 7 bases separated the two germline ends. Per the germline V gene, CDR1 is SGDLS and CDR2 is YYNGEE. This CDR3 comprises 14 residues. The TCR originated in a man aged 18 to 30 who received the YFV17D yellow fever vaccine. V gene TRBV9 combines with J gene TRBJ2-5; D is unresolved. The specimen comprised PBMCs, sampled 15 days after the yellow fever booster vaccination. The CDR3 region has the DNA TGTGCCAGCAGCGTAGAAGGCCCCCAAGAGACCCAGTACTTC. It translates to CASSVEGPQETQYF. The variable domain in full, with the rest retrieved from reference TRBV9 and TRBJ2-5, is DSGVTQTPKHLITATGQRVTLRCSPRSGDLSVYWYQQSLDQGLQFLIQYYNGEERAKGNILERFSAQQFPDLHSELNLSSLELGDSALYFCASSVEGPQETQYFGPGTRLLVL.